A single sample is the source of the 32 T cell receptor beta chains below, sequenced in a study of blood T cell repertoires in COVID-19 (dated by TCRdb to the early 2020s). Libraries came from the immunoSEQ multiplex PCR assay. The table comes from immuneACCESS by way of TCRdb, which keeps in-frame sequences with V and J called. Part of the clones is missing from these tables; in studies checked, under half for an unresolved V gene and the rest for unknown reasons. Within this sample are around 300,000 clones, with approximately 88% of them counted one time only. Of the sample, less than 5.5% is held by the ten largest clones. Input material: PBMCs or T cells enriched from blood (not recorded which). Receptors were obtained from a man younger than 45 who had recovered from COVID-19.

For the CDR3, the DNA is TGTGCAAATGACGCGGGTAGAGCCCCCTCCTACGAGCAGTACTTC. Translated, it gives CANDAGRAPSYEQYF. The chain carries TRBV28 and TRBJ2-7, with D possibly being TRBD2 (5 bases). The CDR3 spans 15 residues. CDR1 is MDHEN and CDR2 is SYDVKM in the germline V gene.

This chain joins TRBV13 and TRBJ1-2; no firm D call. Germline CDR1 is PRHDT and CDR2 is FYEKMQ (reference sequence). The CDR3 contains 19 residues. V was trimmed by 4 bases and J by 4 bases, leaving 28 bases between them. CDR3 DNA: TGTGCCAGCAGCTCCCGGGATCCTATACCAGAGAAGGGTCCCTATGGCTACACCTTC. Encoded protein: CASSSRDPIPEKGPYGYTF.

This clone was detected only a few times. The CDR3 sequence is CASSPQQGADGYTF. The CDR3, as DNA: TGTGCCAGCAGCCCACAACAGGGGGCAGATGGCTACACCTTC. This rearrangement joins TRBV9 to TRBJ1-2; TRBD1 matches 9 bases. The CDR3 totals 14 residues. CDR1 is SGDLS and CDR2 is YYNGEE in the germline V gene. The J segment lost 6 bases and the V segment lost 4 bases, leaving 7 bases of the junction unmatched.

The rearrangement uses TRBV9 and TRBJ2-7; weak D call: TRBD1 (6 bases). The V and J ends lost 3 bases and 2 bases respectively, with 15 bases between them. Germline V gives CDR1 SGDLS, CDR2 YYNGEE. The CDR3 runs to 15 residues. CDR3 bases: TGTGCCAGCAGCGCTTCCTCCGGGACAACCTACGAGCAGTACTTC. This gives the protein CASSASSGTTYEQYF.

The chain couples TRBV19 to TRBJ1-5; 9 bases match TRBD1. Germline V CDR1 and CDR2: LNHDA, SQIVND (reference sequence). With 4 bases clipped from V and 7 bases from J, the junction kept 8 bases outside the gene matches. The CDR3 is 15 amino acids. The CDR3: CASSTGQGRGQPQHF. The CDR3 nucleotides read TGTGCCAGTAGTACTGGACAGGGGAGAGGACAGCCCCAGCATTTT.

The V call is TRBV7-9, the J call TRBJ2-2, with D maybe TRBD1 (6 bases). V lost 5 bases, J lost 0 bases, and 10 bases lay in between. This CDR3 has 15 residues. Looked up from germline, CDR1 is SEHNR and CDR2 is FQNEAQ (reference sequence). The CDR3 spells CASSPGQTNTGELFF. The CDR3 bases are TGTGCCAGCAGCCCAGGACAGACGAACACCGGGGAGCTGTTTTTT.

V is TRBV5-1 and J is TRBJ1-6; 7 bases agree with TRBD1. Per germline, CDR1 SGHRS and CDR2 YFSETQ. CDR3 length: 14 amino acids. After removal of 4 bases from V and 12 bases from J, the junction contained 10 bases not matched to a gene. CDR3 nucleotide sequence: TGCGCCAGCAGCCCGGGGACAGTTGAGGGACCCCTCCACTTT. As protein: CASSPGTVEGPLHF.

This chain links TRBV19 with TRBJ2-1, with D hard to call. CDR1 LNHDA and CDR2 SQIVND come from the germline V gene (reference sequence). V lost 5 bases and J lost 2, with 4 bases in between. The CDR3 is 12 amino acids. The CDR3 sequence: CASSPTYNEQFF. CDR3 coding DNA: TGTGCCAGTAGTCCAACCTACAATGAGCAGTTCTTC.

The J gene is TRBJ1-5, the V gene TRBV5-4; D is unresolved. The CDR3 runs to 14 residues. V shed 0 bases and J shed 0 bases, with 4 bases lying between them. Germline lookup yields CDR1 SGHNT and CDR2 YYREEE (reference sequence). CDR3 in DNA: TGTGCCAGCAGCTTGGCGGGTAGCAATCAGCCCCAGCATTTT. Translating it yields CASSLAGSNQPQHF.

V gene TRBV5-8 combines with J gene TRBJ2-1; D gene uncertain. Trimming removed 6 bases from V and 7 bases from J, with 17 bases in between. In germline, CDR1 is SGHTS, CDR2 YDEGEE. The CDR3 has 14 residues. The CDR3 region has the DNA TGTGCCAGCATCCCGCCGGGTCCCCGGAATGAGCAGTTCTTC. Translating gives CASIPPGPRNEQFF. Based on the CDR3 plus reference TRBV5-8 and TRBJ2-1, the full variable domain is EAGVTQSPTHLIKTRGQQATLRCSPISGHTSVYWYQQALGLGLQFLLWYDEGEERNRGNFPPRFSGRQFPNYSSELNVNALELEDSALYLCASIPPGPRNEQFFGPGTRLTVL.

This clone was found once. This chain joins TRBV27 and TRBJ1-2; the match to TRBD1 covers 9 bases. V shed 3 bases and J 7 bases; nucleotides not matched to a gene: 6. CDR1 and CDR2 from the germline V gene are MNHEY and SMNVEV (reference sequence). The CDR3 loop spans 14 amino acids. CDR3 protein: CASSFMGQGSGYTF. The CDR3 DNA reads TGTGCCAGCAGTTTTATGGGACAGGGCAGTGGCTACACCTTC.

The V call is TRBV19, the J call TRBJ1-1, with D unresolved. CDR1 and CDR2 (germline): LNHDA, SQIVND (reference sequence). This CDR3 region has 15 residues. The V end lost 6 bases, the J end lost 0 bases, and 14 bases lay between the germline ends. The CDR3 here is CASSPRTGMNTEAFF. CDR3 coding DNA: TGTGCCAGTAGCCCACGGACGGGAATGAACACTGAAGCTTTCTTT.

V usage is TRBV2 and J usage is TRBJ2-7; 11 nucleotides align to TRBD1. The CDR3 runs to 13 residues. Germline loops: CDR1 SNHLY, CDR2 FYNNEI. The V segment lost 6 bases and the J segment 3 bases; nucleotides outside the gene matches: 1. This CDR3 reads CASRGQGVYEQYF. DNA for the CDR3: TGTGCCAGCAGGGGACAGGGGGTCTACGAGCAGTACTTC.

The J gene is TRBJ1-5, the V gene TRBV10-3; D unclear. V was shortened by 5 bases and J by 3 bases, with 14 bases between the two germline ends. Germline-derived CDR1 and CDR2 are ENHRY and SYGVKD. This CDR3 region has 15 residues. The DNA of the CDR3 is TGTGCCATCAGTCCTGGGCAGTCCCTCAATCAGCCCCAGCATTTT. Translated, it gives CAISPGQSLNQPQHF.

The CDR3 nucleotides are TGTGCCAGCAGTAACAACAGGTTTACCTACGAGCAGTACTTC. This gives the protein CASSNNRFTYEQYF. This chain joins TRBV6-5 and TRBJ2-7; perhaps TRBD1 as D (5 bases). Trimming took 5 bases from V and 2 from J, leaving 13 bases between them. The CDR3 covers 14 residues. Germline CDR1 MNHEY, CDR2 SVGAGI.

The chain links TRBV4-1 to TRBJ1-2; D perhaps matches TRBD1 (6 bases). Trimming took off 1 base at V and 6 bases at J, with 15 bases between the two ends. The germline V gene has CDR1 MGHRA and CDR2 YSYEKL. This CDR3 comprises 15 residues. The CDR3 region has the DNA TGCGCCAGCAGCCAAGCACCAGGGGAGGGACATGGCTACACCTTC. It translates to CASSQAPGEGHGYTF.

This clone was observed a few times. Different DNA sequences within this sample yield the same CDR3. In DNA form, the CDR3 reads TGCGCCAGCAGCCAACCGGGCTCTGGGGCCAACGTCCTGACTTTC. Translating gives CASSQPGSGANVLTF. V is TRBV4-1 and J is TRBJ2-6; no firm D call. The CDR3 runs 15 residues. Germline V CDR1 and CDR2: MGHRA, YSYEKL. The V end was cut by 2 bases, the J end by 0 bases, with 5 bases between.

The chain carries TRBV10-1 and TRBJ2-3; D is undetermined. V was cut by 0 bases and J by 0 bases, with 4 bases left in between. The length of the CDR3 is 14 residues. In germline, CDR1 is WNHNN, CDR2 SYGVQD (reference sequence). The chain's CDR3 is CASSESQSTDTQYF. The CDR3 nucleotides read TGCGCCAGCAGTGAGTCTCAGAGCACAGATACGCAGTATTTT.

The chain couples TRBV30 to TRBJ2-2; the D is unclear. Per the germline V gene, CDR1 is GTSNPN and CDR2 is SVGIG (reference sequence). The CDR3 spans 13 residues. Trimming pared 5 bases from V and 6 bases from J, leaving 13 bases between. The CDR3 DNA reads as TGTGCCTGGTGTGGTCAGGCGTCCGGGGAGCTGTTTTTT. It encodes CAWCGQASGELFF. Full variable domain (missing parts from reference TRBV30 and TRBJ2-2): SQTIHQWPATLVQPVGSPLSLECTVEGTSNPNLYWYRQAAGRGLQLLFYSVGIGQISSEVPQNLSASRPQDRQFILSSKKLLLSDSGFYLCAWCGQASGELFFGEGSRLTVL.

The chain links TRBV20-1 to TRBJ2-4; D is possibly TRBD2 (6 bases). The CDR3 consists of 13 residues. Germline loops: CDR1 DFQATT, CDR2 SNEGSKA (reference sequence). V dropped 3 bases and J dropped 10 bases, with 16 bases sitting between them. CDR3 bases: TGCAGTGCTAGTCACGGGACTGACTATATTCAGTACTTC. This gives the protein CSASHGTDYIQYF.

This clone appeared a single time. The chain joins TRBV10-3 to TRBJ2-7, with D tentatively TRBD2 (5 bases). This CDR3 comprises 14 residues. The V gene lost 10 bases and the J gene lost 1 base, with 17 bases spanning the gap. The germline CDR1 and CDR2 sequences are ENHRY and SYGVKD. The DNA for the CDR3 is TGTGCCACCTGCCTGGCGGAGGCGTCCTACGAGCAGTACTTC. It is translated as CATCLAEASYEQYF.

V and J are TRBV6-1 and TRBJ2-5; D is perhaps TRBD2 (5 bases). Germline CDR1 is MNHNS and CDR2 is SASEGT. CDR3 length: 16 amino acids. V lost 2 bases to trimming and J lost 5 bases, with 18 bases between them. CDR3: CASSERDSRREETQYF. The CDR3, as DNA: TGTGCCAGCAGTGAACGGGATTCTAGGAGAGAGGAGACCCAGTACTTC.

This chain uses TRBV4-1 with TRBJ1-4; 7 positions agree with TRBD1. V shed 5 bases, J shed 0 bases, and the junction held 6 bases outside the gene matches. CDR1 and CDR2 (germline): MGHRA, YSYEKL. The CDR3 extends over 16 amino acids. The CDR3 region has the DNA TGCGCCAGCAGCTACCAGGGGGTTGCAACTAATGAAAAACTGTTTTTT. This sequence encodes CASSYQGVATNEKLFF.

V is TRBV5-1 and J is TRBJ2-1; 13 bases line up with TRBD2. V trimming: 4 bases; J trimming: 3 bases; junction bases outside the gene matches: 7. The CDR3 sequence is 17 residues long. The germline CDR1 and CDR2 sequences are SGHRS and YFSETQ. CDR3 amino acids: CASSSGLAGVYYNEQFF. As DNA, the CDR3 is TGCGCCAGCAGCAGTGGACTAGCGGGGGTATACTACAATGAGCAGTTCTTC.

The sample holds a few counts of this clone. J is TRBJ1-1 and V is TRBV11-2, with a possible D match to TRBD1 (6 bases). V gave up 0 bases and J gave up 12 bases, with 17 bases separating them. The V gene's germline CDR1 is SGHAT and CDR2 FQNNGV. This CDR3 has 14 amino acids. The CDR3 sequence is CASSLDMAGVKSFF. The DNA of the CDR3 is TGTGCCAGCAGCTTAGATATGGCAGGGGTTAAGTCTTTCTTT.

The gene calls are TRBV15 and TRBJ2-7; a possible D gene is TRBD2 (6 bases). CDR3 length: 13 amino acids. Germline CDR1 reads LNHNV; CDR2 reads YYDKDF (reference sequence). V gave up 8 bases and J gave up 4 bases, with 15 bases separating them. The CDR3 DNA sequence: TGTGCCACCTCCCCGGAGGGTTTTTACGAGCAGTACTTC. Translating it yields CATSPEGFYEQYF.

The CDR3 reads CASSLGTGRLDTQYF. The CDR3 DNA reads as TGTGCCAGCAGTTTAGGGACAGGGAGGTTAGATACGCAGTATTTT. The rearrangement links TRBV27 to TRBJ2-3; 9 bases line up with TRBD1. The ends lost 2 bases at V and 5 bases at J; junction bases unmatched: 5. The CDR3 covers 15 residues. CDR1 is MNHEY, CDR2 SMNVEV, per germline (reference sequence).

The chain links TRBV4-1 to TRBJ1-2, with 7 bases that match TRBD1. The CDR3 consists of 17 residues. Germline CDR1 is MGHRA and CDR2 is YSYEKL. J gave up 2 bases and V 4 bases, and 13 bases lay outside the gene matches. The CDR3 spells CASSRGQRQGENYGYTF. Here the CDR3 DNA reads TGCGCCAGCAGCCGCGGACAAAGACAGGGCGAGAACTATGGCTACACCTTC.

This clone was counted a single time. The CDR3 loop reads CATPRPPGGSYEQYF. The CDR3, as DNA: TGTGCCACCCCCCGGCCTCCGGGGGGCTCCTACGAGCAGTACTTC. The V gene is TRBV24-1, the J gene TRBJ2-7; 7 positions match TRBD2. Losses at the gene ends were 9 bases for V and 0 bases for J; bases not matched to a gene: 10. CDR1 is KGHDR, CDR2 SFDVKD, per germline. The CDR3 is 15 residues long.

This clone was recorded a few times. The chain combines TRBV28 with TRBJ2-7, with 11 positions matching TRBD1. Germline assignment: CDR1 MDHEN and CDR2 SYDVKM. Losses at the gene ends were 6 bases for V and 6 bases for J; bases not matched to a gene: 10. The CDR3 extends over 15 amino acids. The CDR3 sequence is CASRDPGQGVGEQYF. CDR3 DNA sequence: TGTGCCAGCAGAGATCCGGGACAGGGGGTCGGCGAGCAGTACTTC.

This clone was observed once. The chain has TRBV27 and TRBJ1-1; tentative D call: TRBD1 (6 bases). CDR3 length equals 13 residues. CDR1 is MNHEY, CDR2 SMNVEV, per germline (reference sequence). Trimming removed 5 bases from V and 1 base from J, with 8 bases in between. The CDR3 protein is CASSTTGNTEAFF. The CDR3 region has the DNA TGTGCCAGCAGTACGACAGGGAACACTGAAGCTTTCTTT.

V and J are TRBV18 and TRBJ1-4; TRBD1 might be the D (5 bases). The CDR3 is 14 amino acids. Germline assignment: CDR1 KGHSH and CDR2 LQKENI. V dropped 5 bases and J dropped 7 bases, with 14 bases sitting between them. The CDR3 region is CASSVTDDAEKLFF. The CDR3 DNA reads as TGTGCCAGCTCAGTGACAGACGATGCTGAAAAACTGTTTTTT.